This T cell receptor beta chain was sequenced for a study of T-cell reconstitution after alpha-beta-depleted transplantation in children. This sample's TCRbeta library carried unique molecular identifier barcodes. MiXCR, run by TCRdb on the PCR reads, gives a single entry per CDR3 protein. The profile shows hundreds of thousands of distinct CDR3 sequences, 15% to 20% of them singletons. V was pared by 5 bases and J by 12 bases, with 4 bases of the junction left unmatched. The CDR3 covers 12 residues. Germline V gives CDR1 WSHSY, CDR2 SAAADI. About this clonotype: What it recognizes is unknown.

Study-level findings and limits: The origin of alpha-beta T cells about two months after transplant was reportedly several hundred expanded graft clones. Day-60 TCRbeta diversity that was high in some patients was derived from surviving recipient T cells and thymic progenitors. Newly made T cells mostly supplied T-cell counts and diversity one year after transplant.

This receptor was obtained from a boy less than two years old who had a stem cell transplant for Wiskott-Aldrich syndrome, so the T cells may come from the graft donor. This sample comprised PBMCs, mostly from graft donor cells, obtained 360 days after TCRalphabeta/CD19-depleted stem cell transplant. The chain links TRBV10-2 to TRBJ2-1, with 10 bases fitting TRBD2. CDR3 sequence reads: CASSPSGSGQFF. In nucleotides, the CDR3 is TGCGCCAGCAGTCCTAGCGGGAGTGGGCAGTTCTTC.